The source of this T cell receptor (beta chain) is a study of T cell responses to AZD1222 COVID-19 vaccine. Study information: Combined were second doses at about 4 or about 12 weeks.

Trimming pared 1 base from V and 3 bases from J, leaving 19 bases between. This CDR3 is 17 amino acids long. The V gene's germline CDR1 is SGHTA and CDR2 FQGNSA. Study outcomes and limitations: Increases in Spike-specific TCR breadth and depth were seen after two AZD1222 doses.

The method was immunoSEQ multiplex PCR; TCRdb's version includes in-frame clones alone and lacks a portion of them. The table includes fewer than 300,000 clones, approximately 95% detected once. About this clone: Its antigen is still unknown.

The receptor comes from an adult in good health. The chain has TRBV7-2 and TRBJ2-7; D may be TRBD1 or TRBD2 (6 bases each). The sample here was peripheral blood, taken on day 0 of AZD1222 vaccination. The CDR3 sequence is CASSLEGGRGSSYEQYF. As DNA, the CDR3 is TGTGCCAGCAGCTTAGAGGGGGGCAGGGGCTCTAGCTACGAGCAGTACTTC.